One sample yielded the 15 T cell receptor beta chains listed below, sequenced in a study of blood T cell repertoires in COVID-19. Sequencing was performed with immunoSEQ multiplex PCR; in TCRdb, only in-frame clones are kept and a portion is missing. The sample consists of around 67,000 clones, about three quarters of them appearing once. The source material was peripheral blood. Receptors were obtained from a woman in her seventies with acute or convalescent COVID-19.

This chain uses TRBV7-9 with TRBJ2-7, with 8 bases that match TRBD2. Trimming cost V 1 base and J 2 bases; bases outside gene matches: 1. Germline-derived CDR1 and CDR2 are SEHNR and FQNEAQ (reference sequence). The CDR3 sequence is 14 residues long. CDR3 bases: TGTGCCAGCAGCTTAGACGGGGGGGCCTACGAGCAGTACTTC. It yields the protein CASSLDGGAYEQYF.

The chain employs TRBV9 and TRBJ2-1, with TRBD2 as a possible D gene (5 bases). V lost 0 bases to trimming and J lost 4 bases, with 11 bases between them. The CDR3 loop spans 15 amino acids. CDR1 and CDR2 (germline): SGDLS, YYNGEE. The CDR3, as DNA: TGTGCCAGCAGCGTAGCTGGCAGCGGTTACAATGAGCAGTTCTTC. This codes for CASSVAGSGYNEQFF.

This clone was seen a few times. The chain has TRBV27 and TRBJ2-7; possibly TRBD2 for D (6 bases). The CDR3 extends over 13 amino acids. The V gene's germline CDR1 is MNHEY and CDR2 SMNVEV (reference sequence). V gave up 7 bases and J gave up 2 bases, with 12 bases separating them. CDR3 protein: CASTPRGTYEQYF. The CDR3 region has the DNA TGTGCCAGCACTCCGCGGGGAACCTACGAGCAGTACTTC.

The chain combines TRBV29-1 with TRBJ2-7, with 7 positions matching TRBD1. The CDR3 loop spans 12 amino acids. V trimming: 6 bases; J trimming: 2 bases; junction bases outside the gene matches: 4. Germline values: CDR1 SQVTM, CDR2 ANQGSEA. CDR3 coding DNA: TGCAGCGTATCGACAGGGACCTACGAGCAGTACTTC. Protein: CSVSTGTYEQYF.

This clone was counted a few times. This sequence joins TRBV5-1 and TRBJ2-2, with D hard to call. Trimming left V 0 bases short and J 6 bases short, with 9 bases between. CDR1 is SGHRS and CDR2 is YFSETQ in the germline V gene. The CDR3 is 14 amino acids. CDR3 loop: CASSLVGEAGELFF. The CDR3 DNA is TGCGCCAGCAGCTTGGTCGGCGAGGCCGGGGAGCTGTTTTTT.

The rearrangement joins TRBV7-2 to TRBJ2-4; 12 bases line up with TRBD2. V lost 5 bases to trimming and J lost 6 bases; unmatched junction nucleotides: 11. The length of the CDR3 is 17 residues. Germline CDR1 reads SGHTA; CDR2 reads FQGNSA. CDR3 loop: CASSPLAGGARLNIQYF. For the CDR3, the DNA is TGTGCCAGCAGCCCTCTAGCGGGGGGGGCCCGTCTAAACATTCAGTACTTC. Full variable domain (missing parts from reference TRBV7-2 and TRBJ2-4): GAGVSQSPSNKVTEKGKDVELRCDPISGHTALYWYRQSLGQGLEFLIYFQGNSAPDKSGLPSDRFSAERTGGSVSTLTIQRTQQEDSAVYLCASSPLAGGARLNIQYFGAGTRLSVL.

The chain joins TRBV9 to TRBJ1-1; perhaps TRBD1 as D (5 bases). Germline CDR1 SGDLS, CDR2 YYNGEE. The germline V and J ends were trimmed by 4 bases and 11 bases, with 15 bases remaining between them. CDR3 size: 12 residues. The CDR3 region is CASSRDGGDAFF. Here the CDR3 DNA reads TGTGCCAGCAGCCGGGATGGAGGGGATGCTTTCTTT.

This chain connects TRBV7-6 to TRBJ1-2, with D possibly matching TRBD1 (6 bases). The CDR3 runs 15 residues. Looked up from germline, CDR1 is SGHVS and CDR2 is FNYEAQ. The V and J ends lost 4 bases and 3 bases respectively, with 15 bases between them. The CDR3 DNA sequence: TGTGCCAGCAGCTGGGGCGCGGGGGCCCACTATGGCTACACCTTC. Translation: CASSWGAGAHYGYTF.

V and J are TRBV3-1 (or the pseudogene TRBV3-2) and TRBJ1-1; TRBD1 agrees at 9 bases. Trimming cost V 5 bases and J 6 bases; bases outside gene matches: 7. The V gene's germline CDR1 is LGHDT and CDR2 YNNKEL (reference sequence). The CDR3 sequence is 14 residues long. The CDR3 loop reads CASSDRDRASEAFF. The CDR3 DNA reads TGTGCCAGCAGCGACCGGGACAGGGCATCTGAAGCTTTCTTT.

V and J are TRBV21-1 and TRBJ2-7; the table calls TRBD1, which could not be checked here. TRBV21-1 is given as a pseudogene. The CDR3 is made up of 17 amino acids. The CDR3 coding sequence is TGTGCCAGCAGCAAAGCGCTTTGGGGACAGGGGGACGACGAGCAGTACTTC. Its protein product is CASSKALWGQGDDEQYF.

V and J are TRBV30 and TRBJ2-3; no clear D. The CDR3 consists of 11 residues. Germline CDR1 is GTSNPN and CDR2 is SVGIG (reference sequence). The germline V and J ends were trimmed by 2 bases and 5 bases, with 5 bases remaining between them. Here the CDR3 reads CAWSTGDTQYF. Here the CDR3 DNA reads TGTGCCTGGAGTACTGGAGATACGCAGTATTTT.

The chain couples TRBV15 to TRBJ2-7; D might be TRBD1 (5 bases). CDR1 and CDR2 from the germline V gene are LNHNV and YYDKDF (reference sequence). Trimming removed 0 bases at V and 3 bases at J, with 21 bases between. The CDR3 is 18 amino acids. CDR3 sequence (DNA): TGTGCCACCAGCAGAGATAAGACCACAAGCAGGGTGGGCTACGAGCAGTACTTC. It encodes CATSRDKTTSRVGYEQYF. The variable domain in full, completed from reference TRBV15 and TRBJ2-7, reads DAMVIQNPRYQVTQFGKPVTLSCSQTLNHNVMYWYQQKSSQAPKLLFHYYDKDFNNEADTPDNFQSRRPNTSFCFLDIRSPGLGDTAMYLCATSRDKTTSRVGYEQYFGPGTRLTVT.

The chain combines TRBV11-2 with TRBJ1-1, with 7 bases aligning to TRBD1. Germline V gene lookup returns CDR1 SGHAT and CDR2 FQNNGV. CDR3 length: 13 amino acids. Trimming at V came to 4 bases and at J to 6 bases, leaving 5 bases not matched to a gene. CDR3 nucleotide sequence: TGTGCCAGCAGCTCGCACAGGGGTTCTGAAGCTTTCTTT. Amino acid sequence: CASSSHRGSEAFF.

This clone was found once. CDR3 amino acids: CASSQGSGSSGNTIYF. The CDR3 DNA sequence: TGTGCCAGCAGCCAAGGAAGCGGTAGCTCTGGAAACACCATATATTTT. The chain has TRBV3-1 (or the pseudogene TRBV3-2) and TRBJ1-3; D remains ambiguous. Trimming took off 1 base at V and 0 bases at J, with 10 bases between the two ends. Per germline, CDR1 LGHDT and CDR2 YNNKEL (reference sequence). The CDR3 totals 16 residues.

The chain has TRBV29-1 and TRBJ1-2, with TRBD1 matching 8 bases. CDR1 SQVTM and CDR2 ANQGSEA come from the germline V gene. The trim removed 6 bases at V and 4 bases at J, leaving 13 bases unmatched. The CDR3 runs to 15 residues. CDR3 sequence: CSVPNYQGAFYGYTF. The CDR3 DNA follows: TGCAGCGTCCCCAACTATCAGGGGGCCTTCTATGGCTACACCTTC. Filled out from reference TRBV29-1 and TRBJ1-2, the complete variable domain reads SAVISQKPSRDICQRGTSLTIQCQVDSQVTMMFWYRQQPGQSLTLIATANQGSEATYESGFVIDKFPISRPNLTFSTLTVSNMSPEDSSIYLCSVPNYQGAFYGYTFGSGTRLTVV.